The 25 T cell receptor beta chains presented below share a single source sample, sequenced in a study of cytomegalovirus exposure and HLA in healthy donors. Measured with immunoSEQ multiplex PCR; TCRdb has only the in-frame clones, and not every one. The sample has about 130,000 clones, approximately 94% seen once. Sequenced: PBMCs. The receptors shown here come from a woman in her late teens or twenties in good health and CMV-seronegative.

The chain has TRBV27 and TRBJ2-1; 13 bases are shared with TRBD2. Trimming cost V 5 bases and J 10 bases; bases outside gene matches: 14. Germline loops: CDR1 MNHEY, CDR2 SMNVEV (reference sequence). This CDR3 has 17 residues. The CDR3 DNA follows: TGTGCCAGCAGTCCCCGACTAGCGGGAGGCTTTTTAGTGGAGCAGTTCTTC. It is translated as CASSPRLAGGFLVEQFF.

This chain links TRBV5-4 with TRBJ1-6, with 9 positions matching TRBD1. Germline CDR1 is SGHNT and CDR2 is YYREEE (reference sequence). CDR3 length: 17 amino acids. Trimming took 4 bases from V and 13 from J; bases not matched to a gene: 18. The CDR3 reads CASSPTPGQGRSRPLHF. The CDR3 coding sequence is TGTGCCAGCAGCCCCACCCCGGGACAGGGAAGGTCTCGTCCCCTCCACTTT.

V usage is TRBV28 and J usage is TRBJ2-5, with TRBD2 matching over 13 bases. CDR1 is MDHEN and CDR2 is SYDVKM in the germline V gene. V gave up 6 bases and J gave up 3 bases; unmatched junction bases: 7. The CDR3 extends over 16 amino acids. Here the CDR3 reads CASRYRTSGGEETQYF. In DNA, the CDR3 is TGTGCCAGCAGATATCGGACTAGCGGGGGCGAAGAGACCCAGTACTTC. The full variable domain, completed using reference TRBV28 and TRBJ2-5, is DVKVTQSSRYLVKRTGEKVFLECVQDMDHENMFWYRQDPGLGLRLIYFSYDVKMKEKGDIPEGYSVSREKKERFSLILESASTNQTSMYLCASRYRTSGGEETQYFGPGTRLLVL.

The rearrangement links TRBV7-9 to TRBJ2-7, with a possible D match to TRBD2 (6 bases). The CDR3 has 14 residues. The V end lost 5 bases, the J end lost 7 bases, and 18 bases lay between the germline ends. Germline V gene data show CDR1 as SEHNR and CDR2 as FQNEAQ (reference sequence). The CDR3 loop reads CASSTTGLDGEQYF. The DNA of the CDR3 is TGTGCCAGCAGCACAACGGGACTGGATGGTGAGCAGTACTTC. Full variable domain (rest looked up from reference TRBV7-9 and TRBJ2-7): DTGVSQNPRHKITKRGQNVTFRCDPISEHNRLYWYRQTLGQGPEFLTYFQNEAQLEKSRLLSDRFSAERPKGSFSTLEIQRTEQGDSAMYLCASSTTGLDGEQYFGPGTRLTVT.

This clone has just one count. This sequence joins TRBV6-5 and TRBJ1-5; TRBD1 aligns across 7 bases. The CDR3 loop spans 14 amino acids. Germline V gene data show CDR1 as MNHEY and CDR2 as SVGAGI. J lost 6 bases, V lost 4 bases, and 6 bases had no gene match. This chain's CDR3 is CASSFQQGTQPQHF. CDR3 DNA sequence: TGTGCCAGCAGTTTTCAACAGGGGACTCAGCCCCAGCATTTT.

This clone was seen only once. The chain employs TRBV5-4 and TRBJ2-5, with D hard to call. The CDR3 is made up of 13 amino acids. Deletions cut 1 base from V and 2 bases from J, with 6 bases between. Germline V gene sequence: CDR1 SGHNT, CDR2 YYREEE (reference sequence). The CDR3 protein is CASSLTTQETQYF. CDR3 DNA: TGTGCCAGCAGCTTGACCACTCAAGAGACCCAGTACTTC.

The CDR3: CASSYSGGRGGYTF. The CDR3 DNA is TGTGCCAGCAGTTACTCAGGAGGGCGCGGTGGCTACACCTTC. This chain joins TRBV6-6 and TRBJ1-2; D gene ambiguous. V was pared by 0 bases and J by 7 bases, with 12 bases between. Germline V lookup: CDR1 MNHNY, CDR2 SVGAGI (reference sequence). The CDR3 is made up of 14 amino acids.

The chain recombines TRBV7-9 with TRBJ1-4; TRBD1 aligns across 7 bases. The germline gives CDR1 SEHNR, CDR2 FQNEAQ (reference sequence). Losses at the gene ends were 5 bases for V and 3 bases for J; bases not matched to a gene: 6. CDR3 length: 15 amino acids. This CDR3 reads CASSLWTGSNEKLFF. The DNA of the CDR3 is TGTGCCAGCAGCCTTTGGACAGGTTCTAATGAAAAACTGTTTTTT.

This chain joins TRBV5-4 and TRBJ1-2, with 9 bases identical to TRBD1. Trimming removed 4 bases from V and 6 bases from J; junction bases left unmatched: 7. Germline V gene sequence: CDR1 SGHNT, CDR2 YYREEE (reference sequence). The CDR3 loop spans 14 amino acids. The CDR3 DNA is TGTGCCAGCAGCGGACCCGACAGGGGGGATGGCTACACCTTC. Encoded protein: CASSGPDRGDGYTF.

This rearrangement joins TRBV18 to TRBJ2-2, with 7 bases lining up with TRBD1. CDR3 length: 16 residues. V trimming: 4 bases; J trimming: 3 bases; junction bases outside the gene matches: 8. Germline CDR1 and CDR2: KGHSH and LQKENI. CDR3 amino acids: CASSQDRAMDTGELFF. The CDR3 bases are TGTGCCAGCTCACAAGACAGGGCGATGGACACCGGGGAGCTGTTTTTT.

To note about this clone: This same CDR3 is encoded by further DNA sequences in the sample. V gene TRBV6-5 combines with J gene TRBJ2-1; D may be TRBD2 (6 bases). V shed 2 bases and J shed 7 bases, with 6 bases lying between them. Germline CDR1 is MNHEY and CDR2 is SVGAGI. CDR3 length equals 12 residues. As DNA, the CDR3 is TGTGCCAGCAGTTACGGGGGGAATGAGCAGTTCTTC. This gives the protein CASSYGGNEQFF.

The rearrangement joins TRBV2 to TRBJ2-5; D gene uncertain. Trimming removed 3 bases from V and 2 bases from J, with 7 bases in between. The germline CDR1 and CDR2 sequences are SNHLY and FYNNEI. The CDR3 is 13 residues long. The DNA for the CDR3 is TGTGCCAGCAGTGACGACTCGCAAGAGACCCAGTACTTC. Residues: CASSDDSQETQYF.

The CDR3 spells CASSKDSMFSGYGYTF. Written as DNA, the CDR3 is TGTGCCAGCAGTAAAGACAGCATGTTCTCCGGGTATGGCTACACCTTC. This chain links TRBV6-6 with TRBJ1-2, with D possibly TRBD1 on 5 matching bases. V was shortened by 5 bases and J by 5 bases, with 21 bases between the two germline ends. CDR3 length equals 16 residues. In germline, CDR1 is MNHNY, CDR2 SVGAGI (reference sequence).

In DNA, the CDR3 is TGTGCCAGCAGCATCGAGACAGGGAACACCATATATTTT. Protein product: CASSIETGNTIYF. The rearrangement uses TRBV7-9 and TRBJ1-3; 7 positions agree with TRBD1. With V trimmed by 5 bases and J by 7 bases, 5 bases remained unmatched. Looked up from germline, CDR1 is SEHNR and CDR2 is FQNEAQ (reference sequence). This CDR3 is built from 13 residues.

The CDR3 is CASSDTLTGSVSYEQYF. CDR3 sequence (DNA): TGTGCCAGCAGTGATACTTTAACAGGGTCCGTCTCCTACGAGCAGTACTTC. This rearrangement joins TRBV6-1 to TRBJ2-7; a possible D gene is TRBD1 (6 bases). The CDR3 loop spans 17 amino acids. V lost 3 bases and J 0 bases, leaving 18 bases between the germline ends. Germline V CDR1 and CDR2: MNHNS, SASEGT.

J is TRBJ1-1 and V is TRBV30; TRBD1 might be the D (6 bases). The CDR3 contains 14 residues. Germline CDR1 reads GTSNPN; CDR2 reads SVGIG (reference sequence). The ends were cut back, 4 bases at V and 1 base at J, with 13 bases in the middle. CDR3 loop: CAWTTGTTNTEAFF. The CDR3 DNA reads as TGTGCCTGGACCACCGGGACAACGAACACTGAAGCTTTCTTT.

The chain joins TRBV2 to TRBJ2-7; 7 bases match TRBD2. Germline CDR1 is SNHLY and CDR2 is FYNNEI. This CDR3 has 14 residues. V shed 6 bases and J 5 bases; nucleotides not matched to a gene: 10. The CDR3 bases are TGTGCCAGCAGGTCAAGCGGGATTACAGACGAGCAGTACTTC. Translation: CASRSSGITDEQYF.

V gene TRBV9 combines with J gene TRBJ2-2; 12 bases are a match to TRBD2. Losses at the gene ends were 4 bases for V and 7 bases for J; bases not matched to a gene: 11. The CDR3 has 17 amino acids. The germline V gene encodes CDR1 SGDLS and CDR2 YYNGEE. The CDR3 region is CASSPNPSGGAVGELFF. The CDR3 bases are TGTGCCAGCAGCCCGAATCCTAGCGGGGGGGCGGTCGGGGAGCTGTTTTTT.

J is TRBJ2-1 and V is TRBV9, with 16 positions matching TRBD2. V gave up 3 bases and J gave up 4 bases; unmatched junction bases: 10. CDR1 and CDR2 (germline): SGDLS, YYNGEE. The CDR3 runs to 19 residues. The CDR3, as DNA: TGTGCCAGCAGCGCTGAACCGGGACTAGCGGGGGGGCGGTACAATGAGCAGTTCTTC. Translating gives CASSAEPGLAGGRYNEQFF.

The chain recombines TRBV28 with TRBJ1-4; TRBD1 might be the D (6 bases). Germline V gene lookup returns CDR1 MDHEN and CDR2 SYDVKM. The length of the CDR3 is 12 residues. V was clipped by 6 bases and J by 7 bases, with 9 bases between them. Here the CDR3 DNA reads TGTGCCAGCAGCCTACAGGGTGAAAAACTGTTTTTT. Its protein product is CASSLQGEKLFF.

V gene TRBV29-1 combines with J gene TRBJ2-5, with 7 bases aligning to TRBD1. This CDR3 region has 14 residues. Trimming removed 4 bases from V and 1 base from J; junction bases left unmatched: 6. Germline-derived CDR1 and CDR2 are SQVTM and ANQGSEA. In DNA, the CDR3 is TGCAGCGTTGGCTTCCCAGGGGGCCAAGAGACCCAGTACTTC. This encodes CSVGFPGGQETQYF.

The rearrangement links TRBV20-1 to TRBJ1-1; D unclear. The V end lost 2 bases, the J end lost 10 bases, and 11 bases lay between the germline ends. Germline CDR1 and CDR2: DFQATT and SNEGSKA (reference sequence). This CDR3 spans 11 amino acids. The CDR3: CSARLQIPAFF. CDR3 coding DNA: TGCAGTGCTAGACTCCAGATTCCAGCTTTCTTT.

The chain links TRBV7-2 to TRBJ1-6; D is unclear. Germline V gene data show CDR1 as SGHTA and CDR2 as FQGNSA. This CDR3 has 18 residues. The V end lost 5 bases, the J end lost 0 bases, and 17 bases lay between the germline ends. This CDR3 reads CASSRTIKGSSYNSPLHF. DNA of the CDR3: TGTGCCAGCAGCCGCACAATTAAAGGGAGCTCCTATAATTCACCCCTCCACTTT.

This clone was observed a handful of times. The V and J genes are TRBV6-1 and TRBJ2-1, with a tentative D call TRBD2 (5 bases). The CDR3 totals 14 residues. The germline gives CDR1 MNHNS, CDR2 SASEGT. V dropped 5 bases and J dropped 4 bases, with 12 bases sitting between them. The CDR3 spells CASSLSGAYNEQFF. The CDR3 DNA is TGTGCCAGCAGTCTCAGCGGAGCTTACAATGAGCAGTTCTTC.

This clone has just one count. The V and J genes are TRBV27 and TRBJ2-7, with a weak D call TRBD1 (6 bases). Trimming removed 6 bases from V and 2 bases from J, with 11 bases in between. CDR3 size: 13 residues. The germline CDR1 and CDR2 sequences are MNHEY and SMNVEV (reference sequence). Written as DNA, the CDR3 is TGTGCCAGCAGCCTACAGGGTACCTACGAGCAGTACTTC. Translated: CASSLQGTYEQYF.